This is a list of T cell receptor beta chains from one sample in a study of monozygotic twins with inflammatory bowel disease. TCRdb reprocessed the 5' RACE reads, keeping one entry per CDR3 protein, no DNA. The sample table sets out 300,000 to 450,000 distinct CDR3 sequences. Source material: blood. All receptors derive from a human donor with ulcerative colitis or Crohn's disease, or a healthy co-twin of an affected twin (not recorded which). CDR3s include the opening cysteine and the closing phenylalanine or tryptophan.

TRBV28	TRBJ2-5	CASSLSASGGSLQETQYF
TRBV7-2	TRBJ1-6	CASSSTGTQNSPLHF
TRBV28	TRBJ2-5	CASSPSGGRQETQYF
TRBV2	TRBJ2-2	CASTGQVGLFF
TRBV10-3	TRBJ2-7	CAISESAEQYF
TRBV5-1	TRBJ2-2	CASRDQTNTGELFF
TRBV19	TRBJ1-2	CASSRDREGYGYTF
TRBV27	TRBJ2-3	CASREHTDTQYF
TRBV20-1	TRBJ2-7	CSVTTGTATSYEQYF
TRBV5-6	TRBJ2-7	CASSLIGTLFYYEQYF
TRBV5-1	TRBJ2-1	CASSSGTSGGASYNEQFF
TRBV6-5	TRBJ1-5	CASSYRDDQPQHF
TRBV5-5	TRBJ2-7	CASSFGPLYEQYF
TRBV7-9	TRBJ2-7	CASGNRGPSYEQYF
TRBV3-1	TRBJ2-1	CASSQVSGGFNEQFF
TRBV5-1	TRBJ2-1	CASSLAQGISYNEQFF
TRBV7-2	TRBJ2-7	CASSLDSGTVTNEQYF
TRBV4-3	TRBJ2-1	CASSQGRTEPYNEQFF
TRBV15	TRBJ1-5	CATSRAYDTQTYQPQHF
TRBV7-8	TRBJ2-6	CASSLRTGAGANVLTF
TRBV19	TRBJ1-1	CASSTPVMNTEAFF
TRBV5-1	TRBJ1-6	CASSSRQGNNSPLHF
TRBV7-2	TRBJ2-7	CASSLAVLAGGLSYEQYF
TRBV9	TRBJ2-6	CASSGQSSGANVLTF
TRBV11-2	TRBJ2-3	CASSPLRTSGHSTRTDTQYF
TRBV5-8	TRBJ1-3	CASYEEGSGNTIYF
TRBV30	TRBJ1-5	CAWSVSGQTSQHF
TRBV20-1	TRBJ2-3	CSARDPKSGGGTDTQYF
TRBV2	TRBJ2-4	CASSGGQGMKAKNIQYF
TRBV14	TRBJ2-3	CASSWDRAPDTQYF
TRBV18	TRBJ1-2	CASSEGQFFYGYTF
TRBV24-1	TRBJ2-1	CATSDPRTGDNEQFF
TRBV3-1	TRBJ2-4	CASSQGAPGLAPNLAKNIQYF
TRBV7-9	TRBJ2-7	CASSLRGLGEQYF
TRBV7-2	TRBJ1-1	CASSSQGTNTEAFF
TRBV6-5	TRBJ1-1	CASSYSGSPVPEAFF
TRBV20-1	TRBJ2-3	CSASPRRGGIDTQYF
TRBV4-3	TRBJ2-3	CASSQEVTSGGSDTQYF
TRBV7-6	TRBJ2-3	CASSPWQGRTDTQYF
TRBV11-2	TRBJ1-5	CASSQPRGSIVLGNQPQHF
TRBV7-9	TRBJ1-2	CASSLDAGDFYGYTF
TRBV28	TRBJ2-7	CASSPPGFDYEQYF
TRBV9	TRBJ2-7	CASSEGTQSYEQYF
TRBV11-3	TRBJ2-3	CASSLRTGPDTQYF
TRBV5-1	TRBJ2-5	CASSTDSLETQYF